This T cell receptor beta chain was sequenced during a study of blood T cell repertoires in COVID-19. Looking at the study overall: From the United States, Italy and Spain came samples of acute and convalescent COVID-19. T cells, B-cell-depleted T cells, or PBMCs supplied cDNA or gDNA.

Source study methods: By means of reference gene primer amplification, nucleated cell counts were estimated. Sequenced by immunoSEQ multiplex PCR; TCRdb stores in-frame clones only, minus some. The V and J calls and clone size are taken from that table; D and trimming were inferred from the DNA. The sample yields 150,000 to 200,000 clones, more than 75% seen once. From germline, CDR1 is KGHSH and CDR2 LQKENI. The V gene lost 1 base and the J gene lost 6 bases, with 15 bases spanning the gap. CDR3 length: 16 residues. This TCR derives from a human donor in a cohort sampled during active COVID-19. V and J are TRBV18 and TRBJ2-2; tentatively, D is TRBD2 (7 bases). Input material: peripheral blood. The DNA for the CDR3 is TGTGCCAGCTCACCACGGCGCGGGGGCGTCCCCGGGGAGCTGTTTTTT. As protein: CASSPRRGGVPGELFF.